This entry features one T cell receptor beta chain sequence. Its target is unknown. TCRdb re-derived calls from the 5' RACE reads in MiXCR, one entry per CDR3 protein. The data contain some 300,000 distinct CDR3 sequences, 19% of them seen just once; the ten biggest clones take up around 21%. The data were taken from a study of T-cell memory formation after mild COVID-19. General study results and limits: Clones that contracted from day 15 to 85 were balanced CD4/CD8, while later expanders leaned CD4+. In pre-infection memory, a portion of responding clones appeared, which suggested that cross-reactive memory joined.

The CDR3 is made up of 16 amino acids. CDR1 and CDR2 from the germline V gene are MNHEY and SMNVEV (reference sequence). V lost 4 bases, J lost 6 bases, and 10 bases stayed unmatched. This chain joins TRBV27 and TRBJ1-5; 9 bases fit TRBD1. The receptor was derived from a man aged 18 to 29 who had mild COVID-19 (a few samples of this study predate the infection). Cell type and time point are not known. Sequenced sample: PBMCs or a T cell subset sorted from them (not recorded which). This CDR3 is CASSSLGQGKIQPQHF. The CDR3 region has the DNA TGTGCCAGCAGTTCCCTCGGACAGGGGAAAATTCAGCCCCAGCATTTT.